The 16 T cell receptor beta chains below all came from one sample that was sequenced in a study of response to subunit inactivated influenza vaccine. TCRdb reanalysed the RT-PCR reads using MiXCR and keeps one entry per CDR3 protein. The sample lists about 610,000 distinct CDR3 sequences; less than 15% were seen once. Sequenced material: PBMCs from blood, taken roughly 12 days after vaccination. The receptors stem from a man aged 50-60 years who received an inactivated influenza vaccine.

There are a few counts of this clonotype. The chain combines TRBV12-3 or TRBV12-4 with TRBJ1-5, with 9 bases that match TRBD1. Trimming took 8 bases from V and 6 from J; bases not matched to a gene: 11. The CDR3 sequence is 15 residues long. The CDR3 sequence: CASGKGQGTFQPQHF. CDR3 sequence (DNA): TGTGCCAGCGGAAAAGGACAGGGGACTTTTCAGCCCCAGCATTTT.

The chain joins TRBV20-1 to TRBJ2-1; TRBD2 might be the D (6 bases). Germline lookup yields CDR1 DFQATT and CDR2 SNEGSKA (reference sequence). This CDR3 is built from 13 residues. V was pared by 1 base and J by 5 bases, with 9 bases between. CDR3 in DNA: TGCAGTGCTAGAGCGCTAGCGAACAATGAGCAGTTCTTC. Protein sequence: CSARALANNEQFF.

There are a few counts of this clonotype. The CDR3 loop is CASAQIPYNEQFF. CDR3 DNA sequence: TGTGCCAGCGCACAAATCCCCTACAATGAGCAGTTCTTC. The rearrangement joins TRBV28 to TRBJ2-1; no reliable D call. The CDR3 has 13 amino acids. Trimming left V 8 bases short and J 2 bases short, with 10 bases between. Germline V lookup: CDR1 MDHEN, CDR2 SYDVKM.

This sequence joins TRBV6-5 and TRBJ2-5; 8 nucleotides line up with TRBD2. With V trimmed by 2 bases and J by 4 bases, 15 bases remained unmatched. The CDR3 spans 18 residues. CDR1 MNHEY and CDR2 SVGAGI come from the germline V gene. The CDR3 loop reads CASSYHGVREGRGETQYF. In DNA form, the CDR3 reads TGTGCCAGCAGTTACCATGGGGTTCGGGAGGGCCGAGGAGAGACCCAGTACTTC.

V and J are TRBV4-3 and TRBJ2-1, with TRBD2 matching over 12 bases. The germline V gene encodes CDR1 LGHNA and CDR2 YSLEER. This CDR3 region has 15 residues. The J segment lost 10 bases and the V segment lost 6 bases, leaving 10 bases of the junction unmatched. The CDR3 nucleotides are TGCGCCAGCAGGGTAAGACTAGCGGGGGCTACAGAGCAGTTCTTC. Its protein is CASRVRLAGATEQFF.

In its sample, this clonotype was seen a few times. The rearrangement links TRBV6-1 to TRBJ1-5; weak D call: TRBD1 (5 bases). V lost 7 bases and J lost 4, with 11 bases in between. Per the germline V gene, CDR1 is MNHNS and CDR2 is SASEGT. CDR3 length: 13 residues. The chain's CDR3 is CASTTRENQPQHF. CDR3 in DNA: TGTGCCAGCACTACCAGGGAGAATCAGCCCCAGCATTTT.

The CDR3 coding sequence is TGCAGCGTTGAAGGATGGGGCCAGCCCTACGAGCAGTACTTC. This gives the protein CSVEGWGQPYEQYF. The chain joins TRBV29-1 to TRBJ2-7; a possible D gene is TRBD1 (5 bases). Germline V gene data show CDR1 as SQVTM and CDR2 as ANQGSEA. V lost 1 base to trimming and J lost 2 bases, with 12 bases between them. CDR3 length: 14 amino acids.

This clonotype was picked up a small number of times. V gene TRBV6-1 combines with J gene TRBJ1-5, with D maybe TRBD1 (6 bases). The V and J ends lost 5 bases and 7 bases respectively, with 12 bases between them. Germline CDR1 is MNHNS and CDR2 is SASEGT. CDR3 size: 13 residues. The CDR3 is CASSTQQGQPQHF. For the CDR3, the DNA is TGTGCCAGCAGTACACAACAGGGCCAGCCCCAGCATTTT.

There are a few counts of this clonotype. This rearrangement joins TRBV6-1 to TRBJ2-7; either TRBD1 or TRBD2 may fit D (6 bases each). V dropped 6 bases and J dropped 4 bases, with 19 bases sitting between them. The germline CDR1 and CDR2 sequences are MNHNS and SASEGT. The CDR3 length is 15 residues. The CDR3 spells CASSNPEGVKYEQYF. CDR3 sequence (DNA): TGTGCCAGCAGCAACCCGGAGGGGGTCAAGTACGAGCAGTACTTC.

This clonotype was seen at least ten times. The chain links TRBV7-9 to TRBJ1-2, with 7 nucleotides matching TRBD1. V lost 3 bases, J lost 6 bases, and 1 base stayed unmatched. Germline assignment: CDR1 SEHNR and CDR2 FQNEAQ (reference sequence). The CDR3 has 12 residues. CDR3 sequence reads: CASSFTGDGYTF. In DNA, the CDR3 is TGTGCCAGCAGCTTTACAGGGGATGGCTACACCTTC.

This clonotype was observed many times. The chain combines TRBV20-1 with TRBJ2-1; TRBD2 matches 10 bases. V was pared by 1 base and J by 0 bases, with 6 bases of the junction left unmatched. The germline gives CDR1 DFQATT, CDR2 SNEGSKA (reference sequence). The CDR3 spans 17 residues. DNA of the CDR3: TGCAGTGCTAGAGCTCTAGCGGGGGCTAGCTCCTACAATGAGCAGTTCTTC. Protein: CSARALAGASSYNEQFF.

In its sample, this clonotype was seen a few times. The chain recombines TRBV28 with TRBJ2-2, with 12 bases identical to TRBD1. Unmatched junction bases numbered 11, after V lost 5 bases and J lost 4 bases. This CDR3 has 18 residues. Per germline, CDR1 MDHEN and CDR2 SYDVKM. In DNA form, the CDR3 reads TGTGCCAGCAGTGCGGGGACAGGGGGCTCCCGGGGCACCGGGGAGCTGTTTTTT. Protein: CASSAGTGGSRGTGELFF. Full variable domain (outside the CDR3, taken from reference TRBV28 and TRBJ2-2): DVKVTQSSRYLVKRTGEKVFLECVQDMDHENMFWYRQDPGLGLRLIYFSYDVKMKEKGDIPEGYSVSREKKERFSLILESASTNQTSMYLCASSAGTGGSRGTGELFFGEGSRLTVL.

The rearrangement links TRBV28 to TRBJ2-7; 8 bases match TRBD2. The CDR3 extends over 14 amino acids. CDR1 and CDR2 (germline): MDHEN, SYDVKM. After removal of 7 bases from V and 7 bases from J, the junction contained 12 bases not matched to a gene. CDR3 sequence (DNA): TGTGCCAGCACCCGGGGGGGGTCGGTATGGGAGCAGTACTTC. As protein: CASTRGGSVWEQYF. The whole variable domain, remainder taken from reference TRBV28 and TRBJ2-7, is DVKVTQSSRYLVKRTGEKVFLECVQDMDHENMFWYRQDPGLGLRLIYFSYDVKMKEKGDIPEGYSVSREKKERFSLILESASTNQTSMYLCASTRGGSVWEQYFGPGTRLTVT.

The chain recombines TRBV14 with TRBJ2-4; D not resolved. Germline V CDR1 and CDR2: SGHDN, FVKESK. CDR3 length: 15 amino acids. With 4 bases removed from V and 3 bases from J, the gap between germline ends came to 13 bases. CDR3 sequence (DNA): TGTGCCAGCAGCCCCCTCGGCGCGGTCAAAAACATTCAGTACTTC. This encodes CASSPLGAVKNIQYF.

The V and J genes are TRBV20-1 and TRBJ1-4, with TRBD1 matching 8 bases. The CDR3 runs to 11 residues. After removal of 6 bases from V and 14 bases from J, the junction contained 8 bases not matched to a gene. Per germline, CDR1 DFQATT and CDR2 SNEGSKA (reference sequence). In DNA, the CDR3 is TGCAGTGCCCCGGACAGGGAACGGCTGTTTTTT. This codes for CSAPDRERLFF.

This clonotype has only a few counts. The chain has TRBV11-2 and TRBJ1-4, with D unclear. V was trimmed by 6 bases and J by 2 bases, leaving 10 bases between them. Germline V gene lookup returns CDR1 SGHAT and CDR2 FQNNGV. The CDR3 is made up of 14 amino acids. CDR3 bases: TGTGCCAGCAGATCGAGCGGGACTAATGAAAAACTGTTTTTT. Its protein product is CASRSSGTNEKLFF.